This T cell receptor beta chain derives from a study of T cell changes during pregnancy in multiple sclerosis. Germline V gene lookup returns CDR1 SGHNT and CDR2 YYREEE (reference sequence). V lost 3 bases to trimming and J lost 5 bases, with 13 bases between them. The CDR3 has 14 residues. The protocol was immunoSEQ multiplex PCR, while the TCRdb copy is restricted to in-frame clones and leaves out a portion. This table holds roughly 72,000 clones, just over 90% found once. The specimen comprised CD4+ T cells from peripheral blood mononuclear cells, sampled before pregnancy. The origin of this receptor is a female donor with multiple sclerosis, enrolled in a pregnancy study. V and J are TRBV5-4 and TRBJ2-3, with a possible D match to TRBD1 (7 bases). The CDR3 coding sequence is TGTGCCAGCAGCTCCCGACAGGGAGGAGATACGCAGTATTTT. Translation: CASSSRQGGDTQYF.